What follows describes a single T cell receptor (beta chain). This sample is drawn from a study of shared clonotypes between healthy human individuals. Generated by immunoSEQ multiplex PCR, the TCRdb table keeps only in-frame clones and is missing some. Among 180,000 or so clones, over 80% were seen once, and the ten largest hold around 0.067%. Germline V gene lookup returns CDR1 SGHVS and CDR2 FQNEAQ. This CDR3 contains 15 residues. Losses at the gene ends were 5 bases for V and 1 base for J; bases not matched to a gene: 4. Sequenced input: naive CD4+ T cells sorted from blood. Subset reported: CD45RA+ positively selected. The chain has TRBV7-8 and TRBJ2-5; 10 nucleotides align to TRBD2. This sequence was found in a woman in her twenties or thirties in good health. The CDR3 nucleotides are TGTGCCAGCAGCATGGGACTAGCGCCCCAAGAGACCCAGTACTTC. It encodes CASSMGLAPQETQYF.